This T cell receptor (beta chain) was found in a study of pediatric ulcerative colitis. The germline V gene has CDR1 SGHRS and CDR2 YFSETQ. The ends lost 0 bases at V and 7 bases at J; junction bases unmatched: 5. The CDR3 consists of 16 residues. One to two pinch biopsies were taken from the rectum during colonoscopy. Assay used: immunoSEQ multiplex PCR; TCRdb lists only in-frame clones, some missing. The sample consists of tens of thousands of clones, 71% of them appearing once. Material for sequencing was gut tissue. The V call is TRBV5-1, the J call TRBJ1-6; 9 nucleotides match TRBD1. This sequence was found in a boy aged 10-17 years with severe ulcerative colitis. The CDR3 reads CASSLGTGVENSPLHF. CDR3 DNA: TGCGCCAGCAGCTTGGGGACAGGGGTGGAGAATTCACCCCTCCACTTT.